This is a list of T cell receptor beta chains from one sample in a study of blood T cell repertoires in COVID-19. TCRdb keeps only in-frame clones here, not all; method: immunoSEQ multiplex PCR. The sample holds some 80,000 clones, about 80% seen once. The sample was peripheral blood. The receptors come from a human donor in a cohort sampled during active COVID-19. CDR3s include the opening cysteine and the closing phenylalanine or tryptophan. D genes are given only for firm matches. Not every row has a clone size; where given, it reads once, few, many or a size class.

CDR3aa: CASCSSGLNNEQFF; CDR3nt: TGCGCCAGCTGCTCTAGCGGCCTTAACAATGAGCAGTTCTTC; v_gene: TRBV5-1; len: 14; d_gene: TRBD2; abundance: NA; j_gene: TRBJ2-1
CDR3aa: CASSPLAGGSNEQFF; CDR3nt: TGTGCCAGCAGTCCCTTGGCGGGGGGGAGTAATGAGCAGTTCTTC; v_gene: TRBV6-5; len: 15; d_gene: TRBD2; abundance: NA; j_gene: TRBJ2-1
CDR3aa: CASSPIQGAIRSYEQYF; CDR3nt: TGTGCCAGCAGCCCGATACAGGGGGCCATTAGGTCCTACGAGCAGTACTTC; v_gene: TRBV5-6; len: 17; d_gene: TRBD1; abundance: NA; j_gene: TRBJ2-7
CDR3aa: CATEDRLGDGNSPLHF; CDR3nt: TGTGCCACTGAGGACAGGTTAGGTGACGGTAATTCACCCCTCCACTTT; v_gene: TRBV10-3; len: 16; d_gene: TRBD1; abundance: NA; j_gene: TRBJ1-6
CDR3aa: CASSPGLAANTQYF; CDR3nt: TGTGCCAGCTCGCCGGGACTAGCGGCTAATACGCAGTATTTT; v_gene: TRBV6-6; len: 14; d_gene: TRBD2; abundance: NA; j_gene: TRBJ2-3
CDR3aa: CASSGGTGDPYGYTF; CDR3nt: TGTGCCAGTAGTGGAGGGACAGGGGACCCCTATGGCTACACCTTC; v_gene: TRBV19; len: 15; d_gene: TRBD1; abundance: few; j_gene: TRBJ1-2
CDR3aa: CASSSRDKHQPQHF; CDR3nt: TGTGCCAGCAGCAGCCGGGACAAACATCAGCCCCAGCATTTT; v_gene: TRBV21-1; len: 14; d_gene: NA; abundance: NA; j_gene: TRBJ1-5
CDR3aa: CASSEAKAGGLQFF; CDR3nt: TGTGCCAGCAGTGAAGCGAAGGCGGGAGGGTTGCAGTTCTTC; v_gene: TRBV2; len: 14; d_gene: TRBD2; abundance: once; j_gene: TRBJ2-1
CDR3aa: CASSPGSSEETQYF; CDR3nt: TGTGCCAGCAGCCCGGGGAGCTCAGAAGAGACCCAGTACTTC; v_gene: TRBV7-3; len: 14; d_gene: NA; abundance: NA; j_gene: TRBJ2-5
CDR3aa: CASSTLRLSSGNTIYF; CDR3nt: TGTGCCAGCAGTACCTTGAGGCTAAGCTCTGGAAACACCATATATTTT; v_gene: TRBV28; len: 16; d_gene: NA; abundance: NA; j_gene: TRBJ1-3
CDR3aa: CASSFRGMGEKLFF; CDR3nt: TGTGCCAGCAGTTTCCGGGGGATGGGTGAAAAACTGTTTTTT; v_gene: TRBV28; len: 14; d_gene: NA; abundance: few; j_gene: TRBJ1-4
CDR3aa: CASSLHTDTQYF; CDR3nt: TGTGCCAGCAGCTTACACACAGATACGCAGTATTTT; v_gene: TRBV7-9; len: 12; d_gene: NA; abundance: NA; j_gene: TRBJ2-3
CDR3aa: CASILTGGGTDTQYF; CDR3nt: TGTGCCAGCATCCTAACGGGGGGCGGCACAGATACGCAGTATTTT; v_gene: TRBV6-5; len: 15; d_gene: NA; abundance: NA; j_gene: TRBJ2-3
CDR3aa: CASSQVSGTGGEKLFF; CDR3nt: TGTGCCAGCAGCCAAGTGTCCGGGACAGGGGGCGAAAAACTGTTTTTT; v_gene: TRBV3-1/TRBV3-2; len: 16; d_gene: TRBD1; abundance: once; j_gene: TRBJ1-4
CDR3aa: CSAPDIYGYTF; CDR3nt: TGCAGTGCCCCAGACATCTATGGCTACACCTTC; v_gene: TRBV20-1; len: 11; d_gene: NA; abundance: once; j_gene: TRBJ1-2
CDR3aa: CATSDSGTGTPYEQYF; CDR3nt: TGTGCCACCAGTGACTCCGGGACAGGGACACCCTACGAGCAGTACTTC; v_gene: TRBV24-1; len: 16; d_gene: TRBD1; abundance: NA; j_gene: TRBJ2-7
CDR3aa: CASTSGRRNNEQFF; CDR3nt: TGTGCCAGCACCTCCGGGAGGAGAAACAATGAGCAGTTCTTC; v_gene: TRBV28; len: 14; d_gene: TRBD2; abundance: NA; j_gene: TRBJ2-1
CDR3aa: CASSGDRVVVVYGYTF; CDR3nt: TGTGCCAGCAGTGGGGACAGGGTGGTCGTCGTCTATGGCTACACCTTC; v_gene: TRBV6-1; len: 16; d_gene: TRBD1; abundance: NA; j_gene: TRBJ1-2
CDR3aa: CASSYPSAGMEETQYF; CDR3nt: TGTGCCAGCAGTTACCCCTCGGCAGGGATGGAGGAGACCCAGTACTTC; v_gene: TRBV6-6; len: 16; d_gene: NA; abundance: NA; j_gene: TRBJ2-5
CDR3aa: CASSLEGDSNQPQHF; CDR3nt: TGCGCCAGCAGCTTGGAGGGGGATAGCAATCAGCCCCAGCATTTT; v_gene: TRBV5-1; len: 15; d_gene: NA; abundance: NA; j_gene: TRBJ1-5
CDR3aa: CASSYPGTGKTGYTF; CDR3nt: TGTGCCAGCAGTTACCCCGGGACAGGGAAGACTGGCTACACCTTC; v_gene: TRBV6-2/TRBV6-3; len: 15; d_gene: TRBD1; abundance: NA; j_gene: TRBJ1-2
CDR3aa: CASSAGQGRDTRYF; CDR3nt: TGTGCCAGCAGCGCTGGACAGGGGAGAGATACGCGGTATTTT; v_gene: TRBV7-2; len: 14; d_gene: TRBD1; abundance: NA; j_gene: TRBJ2-3
CDR3aa: CASSFTAGGTGELFF; CDR3nt: TGTGCCAGCAGCTTTACGGCGGGAGGCACCGGGGAGCTGTTTTTT; v_gene: TRBV7-8; len: 15; d_gene: TRBD2; abundance: NA; j_gene: TRBJ2-2
CDR3aa: CASSLESGGNTQYF; CDR3nt: TGCGCCAGCAGCTTGGAGTCCGGGGGGAATACGCAGTATTTT; v_gene: TRBV5-1; len: 14; d_gene: TRBD2; abundance: NA; j_gene: TRBJ2-3
CDR3aa: CASSATRGGVTDTQYF; CDR3nt: TGTGCCAGCAGCGCGACCCGGGGAGGGGTCACAGATACGCAGTATTTT; v_gene: TRBV7-9; len: 16; d_gene: TRBD2; abundance: NA; j_gene: TRBJ2-3
CDR3aa: CASSVQTGGRQFF; CDR3nt: TGTGCCAGCAGCGTTCAGACAGGGGGCAGGCAGTTCTTC; v_gene: TRBV6-5; len: 13; d_gene: TRBD1; abundance: NA; j_gene: TRBJ2-1
CDR3aa: CASSTSGQGAYQPQHF; CDR3nt: TGTGCCAGTAGTACCTCGGGGCAGGGGGCGTATCAGCCCCAGCATTTT; v_gene: TRBV19; len: 16; d_gene: TRBD1; abundance: NA; j_gene: TRBJ1-5
CDR3aa: CASSYPAGTGGDEAFF; CDR3nt: TGTGCCAGCAGTTACCCGGCCGGGACAGGGGGTGACGAAGCTTTCTTT; v_gene: TRBV6-5; len: 16; d_gene: TRBD1; abundance: NA; j_gene: TRBJ1-1
CDR3aa: CSASSRGQSQETQYF; CDR3nt: TGCAGTGCTAGTTCCCGCGGACAGTCCCAAGAGACCCAGTACTTC; v_gene: TRBV20-1; len: 15; d_gene: NA; abundance: NA; j_gene: TRBJ2-5
CDR3aa: CALGAGGNTGELFF; CDR3nt: TGTGCCCTAGGGGCGGGGGGCAATACCGGGGAGCTGTTTTTT; v_gene: TRBV28; len: 14; d_gene: TRBD2; abundance: once; j_gene: TRBJ2-2
CDR3aa: CASSGAGARYEQYF; CDR3nt: TGTGCCAGCAGCGGGGCAGGGGCTCGCTACGAGCAGTACTTC; v_gene: TRBV21-1; len: 14; d_gene: NA; abundance: few; j_gene: TRBJ2-7
CDR3aa: CASRRTSGERGEQYF; CDR3nt: TGTGCCAGCAGGCGGACTAGCGGGGAGAGGGGCGAGCAGTACTTC; v_gene: TRBV2; len: 15; d_gene: TRBD2; abundance: NA; j_gene: TRBJ2-7
CDR3aa: CASSVGQGRRQPQHF; CDR3nt: TGTGCCAGCAGTGTCGGACAGGGACGGCGACAGCCCCAGCATTTT; v_gene: TRBV3-1/TRBV3-2; len: 15; d_gene: TRBD1; abundance: NA; j_gene: TRBJ1-5
CDR3aa: CASSPTSGASSYEQYF; CDR3nt: TGTGCCAGCAGCCCGACTAGCGGAGCAAGCTCCTACGAGCAGTACTTC; v_gene: TRBV7-6; len: 16; d_gene: TRBD2; abundance: NA; j_gene: TRBJ2-7
CDR3aa: CASSPTGTSGRASSYNEQFF; CDR3nt: TGTGCCAGCAGCCCGACCGGGACTAGCGGGAGGGCCAGCTCCTACAATGAGCAGTTCTTC; v_gene: TRBV11-3; len: 20; d_gene: TRBD2; abundance: NA; j_gene: TRBJ2-1
CDR3aa: CASSSEAGDDYGYTF; CDR3nt: TGTGCCAGCAGCTCCGAGGCAGGGGATGACTATGGCTACACCTTC; v_gene: TRBV3-1/TRBV3-2; len: 15; d_gene: NA; abundance: NA; j_gene: TRBJ1-2
CDR3aa: CASSVQGFNNEQFF; CDR3nt: TGTGCCAGCAGTGTACAGGGGTTTAACAATGAGCAGTTCTTC; v_gene: TRBV27; len: 14; d_gene: TRBD1; abundance: NA; j_gene: TRBJ2-1
CDR3aa: CASSPRTGATNEKLFF; CDR3nt: TGCGCCAGCAGCCCGCGCACAGGGGCAACTAATGAAAAACTGTTTTTT; v_gene: TRBV5-1; len: 16; d_gene: TRBD1; abundance: NA; j_gene: TRBJ1-4
CDR3aa: CASSYMRENTEAFF; CDR3nt: TGTGCCAGCAGTTACATGAGAGAGAACACTGAAGCTTTCTTT; v_gene: TRBV6-2/TRBV6-3; len: 14; d_gene: NA; abundance: NA; j_gene: TRBJ1-1
CDR3aa: CASRKAGGADTQYF; CDR3nt: TGTGCCAGCAGGAAAGCGGGAGGCGCAGATACGCAGTATTTT; v_gene: TRBV5-5; len: 14; d_gene: TRBD2; abundance: NA; j_gene: TRBJ2-3
CDR3aa: CASSLTQGAGEQYF; CDR3nt: TGCGCCAGCAGCTTGACACAGGGGGCTGGGGAGCAGTACTTC; v_gene: TRBV5-1; len: 14; d_gene: TRBD1; abundance: NA; j_gene: TRBJ2-7
CDR3aa: CASSPRTYGYTF; CDR3nt: TGTGCCAGTAGCCCCCGGACATATGGCTACACCTTC; v_gene: TRBV19; len: 12; d_gene: NA; abundance: few; j_gene: TRBJ1-2
CDR3aa: CASSLRQGTGFF; CDR3nt: TGTGCCAGCAGCTTGCGACAGGGGACGGGGTTCTTC; v_gene: TRBV11-3; len: 12; d_gene: TRBD1; abundance: few; j_gene: TRBJ2-1
CDR3aa: CASSPASGSYEQYF; CDR3nt: TGTGCCAGCAGCCCCGCTAGCGGCTCCTACGAGCAGTACTTC; v_gene: TRBV7-3; len: 14; d_gene: TRBD2; abundance: NA; j_gene: TRBJ2-7
CDR3aa: CASSIGQPGLAQEQYF; CDR3nt: TGTGCCAGTAGTATAGGCCAACCGGGACTAGCGCAAGAGCAGTACTTC; v_gene: TRBV19; len: 16; d_gene: TRBD2; abundance: NA; j_gene: TRBJ2-7
CDR3aa: CASRSTGANEQYF; CDR3nt: TGTGCCAGTAGGTCGACAGGGGCCAACGAGCAGTACTTC; v_gene: TRBV19; len: 13; d_gene: TRBD1; abundance: NA; j_gene: TRBJ2-7
CDR3aa: CSASPWTFEAFF; CDR3nt: TGCAGTGCTAGTCCCTGGACATTTGAAGCTTTCTTT; v_gene: TRBV20-1; len: 12; d_gene: NA; abundance: NA; j_gene: TRBJ1-1
CDR3aa: CASSADGQASSYEQYF; CDR3nt: TGTGCCAGCAGCGCAGATGGACAGGCCAGCTCCTACGAGCAGTACTTC; v_gene: TRBV9; len: 16; d_gene: TRBD1; abundance: NA; j_gene: TRBJ2-7
CDR3aa: CASSLSSTDTQYF; CDR3nt: TGTGCCAGCAGCTTGTCGTCCACAGATACGCAGTATTTT; v_gene: TRBV11-1; len: 13; d_gene: NA; abundance: NA; j_gene: TRBJ2-3
CDR3aa: CASSERLRTEAFF; CDR3nt: TGCGCCAGCAGTGAAAGATTGAGGACTGAAGCTTTCTTT; v_gene: TRBV10-1; len: 13; d_gene: NA; abundance: NA; j_gene: TRBJ1-1
CDR3aa: CASKGRTSAQETQYF; CDR3nt: TGTGCCAGCAAGGGGAGGACTAGCGCCCAAGAGACCCAGTACTTC; v_gene: TRBV2; len: 15; d_gene: TRBD2; abundance: NA; j_gene: TRBJ2-5
CDR3aa: CSVEGGRGNTEAFF; CDR3nt: TGCAGCGTTGAAGGAGGGCGGGGGAACACTGAAGCTTTCTTT; v_gene: TRBV29-1; len: 14; d_gene: NA; abundance: NA; j_gene: TRBJ1-1
CDR3aa: CASSLGLAGAGYGYTF; CDR3nt: TGTGCCAGCAGCTTGGGTCTTGCGGGGGCTGGCTATGGCTACACCTTC; v_gene: TRBV5-4; len: 16; d_gene: NA; abundance: NA; j_gene: TRBJ1-2
CDR3aa: CASSVAAGGWTDEQFF; CDR3nt: TGTGCCAGCAGCGTAGCCGCCGGGGGGTGGACAGATGAGCAGTTCTTC; v_gene: TRBV9; len: 16; d_gene: NA; abundance: NA; j_gene: TRBJ2-1